The 24 T cell receptor beta chains in this list originate from one sample, sequenced in a study of TIL therapy for anti-PD-1-resistant metastatic lung cancer (dated by TCRdb to the early 2020s). Using bias-controlled multiplex PCR with the immunoSEQ v3 hsTCRB kit, the TCR beta CDR3 regions were amplified from genomic DNA. TCRdb re-hosts the immuneACCESS table, in-frame sequences only. Its copies lack some clones; in the studies checked, an unresolved V gene accounts for under half of them, and the cause for the rest is not known. This sample has roughly 28,000 clones in its table, and 60% to 70% of those were observed once. Jointly, the top ten make up around 15% of the sample. Per the publication, the time point label means: pre-treatment sample, taken before nivolumab and TIL therapy. The baseline tumor samples were excised metastases, mostly pleural nodules or supraclavicular lymph nodes, taken from the same resection that was used to grow TIL.

The sequenced sample was tumor tissue, obtained at baseline. The receptors were gathered from a woman between 25 and 80 years old with non-small cell lung cancer.

This chain uses TRBV2 with TRBJ2-7, with 9 bases matching TRBD1. Germline lookup yields CDR1 SNHLY and CDR2 FYNNEI. J gave up 4 bases and V 6 bases, and 4 bases lay outside the gene matches. The CDR3 extends over 13 amino acids. The CDR3 bases are TGTGCCAGCAGGGTCGGGACAGGGTACGAGCAGTACTTC. Its translation is CASRVGTGYEQYF.

This chain links TRBV5-5 with TRBJ2-1; the match to TRBD2 covers 7 bases. Germline CDR1 reads SGHKS; CDR2 reads YYEKEE (reference sequence). V lost 7 bases and J lost 9; bases outside the gene matches: 13. There are 14 residues in the CDR3. The CDR3 spells CASSVGGGLGEQFF. In DNA form, the CDR3 reads TGTGCCAGCTCAGTTGGGGGAGGGTTGGGTGAGCAGTTCTTC.

The chain couples TRBV30 to TRBJ1-1, with TRBD1 as a possible D gene (5 bases). Germline loops: CDR1 GTSNPN, CDR2 SVGIG (reference sequence). V gave up 2 bases and J gave up 0 bases, with 7 bases separating them. The length of the CDR3 is 13 residues. CDR3: CAWSWGVNTEAFF. CDR3 sequence (DNA): TGTGCCTGGAGTTGGGGGGTGAACACTGAAGCTTTCTTT.

Notes on this clone: Other DNA sequences within the sample encode an identical CDR3. J is TRBJ1-1 and V is TRBV28, with D unresolved. The germline V gene encodes CDR1 MDHEN and CDR2 SYDVKM. V shed 3 bases and J shed 1 base, with 6 bases lying between them. This CDR3 has 13 amino acids. CDR3 in DNA: TGTGCCAGCAGTTTGAGGGAGAACACTGAAGCTTTCTTT. Translation: CASSLRENTEAFF.

Of note for this clone: The DNA is omitted, as the CDR3 cannot be located on it reliably, and the CDR3 follows TCRdb's listing. The chain recombines TRBV5-8 with TRBJ2-2. Both ends counted, the CDR3 spans 16 residues. Germline-derived CDR1 and CDR2 are SGHTS and YDEGEE. CDR3 in amino acids: CASSLAVGPGTGELFF.

This clone has just one count. The chain is built from TRBV7-2 and TRBJ2-2; TRBD1 might be the D (6 bases). The CDR3 is made up of 13 amino acids. Germline CDR1 SGHTA, CDR2 FQGNSA. Trimming removed 5 bases at V and 7 bases at J, with 11 bases between. In DNA, the CDR3 is TGTGCCAGCAGCATCACAGGGTACGGGGAGCTGTTTTTT. Translation gives CASSITGYGELFF.

The gene calls are TRBV2 and TRBJ2-7; unclear D gene. V was pared by 2 bases and J by 7 bases, with 15 bases between. CDR3 length equals 14 residues. From germline, CDR1 is SNHLY and CDR2 FYNNEI. CDR3 sequence: CASSEWYNPGEQYF. The CDR3 DNA follows: TGTGCCAGCAGTGAATGGTACAACCCTGGGGAGCAGTACTTC.

This chain uses TRBV5-1 with TRBJ1-2; tentative D call: TRBD1 (5 bases). The ends were cut back, 0 bases at V and 4 bases at J, with 16 bases in the middle. Germline CDR1 and CDR2: SGHRS and YFSETQ. The CDR3 runs to 16 residues. This CDR3 is CASSLGRTGAPYGYTF. The CDR3 nucleotides read TGCGCCAGCAGCTTGGGTCGCACAGGAGCTCCCTATGGCTACACCTTC.

The rearrangement links TRBV5-1 to TRBJ2-5, with 12 bases lining up with TRBD2. CDR3 length: 16 amino acids. The germline CDR1 and CDR2 sequences are SGHRS and YFSETQ. With V trimmed by 5 bases and J by 5 bases, 10 bases remained unmatched. This CDR3 is CASSFGPLAGGETQYF. DNA for the CDR3: TGCGCCAGCAGTTTTGGGCCCCTAGCGGGAGGGGAGACCCAGTACTTC.

This clone was seen a few times. V and J are TRBV15 and TRBJ2-2; 9 bases are shared with TRBD2. From germline, CDR1 is LNHNV and CDR2 YYDKDF (reference sequence). The trim removed 1 base at V and 6 bases at J, leaving 0 bases unmatched. The CDR3 spans 14 residues. The CDR3 here is CATSRGLAAGELFF. CDR3 nucleotides: TGTGCCACCAGCAGAGGACTAGCGGCCGGGGAGCTGTTTTTT. Using reference TRBV15 and TRBJ2-2 for the parts outside the CDR3, the full variable domain is DAMVIQNPRYQVTQFGKPVTLSCSQTLNHNVMYWYQQKSSQAPKLLFHYYDKDFNNEADTPDNFQSRRPNTSFCFLDIRSPGLGDTAMYLCATSRGLAAGELFFGEGSRLTVL.

V and J are TRBV9 and TRBJ2-5; the match to TRBD2 covers 7 bases. The CDR3 covers 14 residues. Trimming took 0 bases from V and 2 from J; bases not matched to a gene: 1. CDR1 is SGDLS, CDR2 YYNGEE, per germline. The CDR3 loop is CASSVGSGQETQYF. CDR3 sequence (DNA): TGTGCCAGCAGCGTAGGTAGCGGGCAAGAGACCCAGTACTTC.

This clone was seen only a few times. The genes are TRBV5-4 and TRBJ2-7, with a weak D call TRBD2 (6 bases). There are 13 residues in the CDR3. The V and J ends lost 7 bases and 6 bases respectively, with 17 bases between them. Germline V lookup: CDR1 SGHNT, CDR2 YYREEE (reference sequence). Here the CDR3 reads CASETGTGSEQYF. CDR3 in DNA: TGTGCCAGCGAAACCGGGACTGGATCCGAGCAGTACTTC. The whole variable domain, filled in from reference TRBV5-4 and TRBJ2-7, reads ETGVTQSPTHLIKTRGQQVTLRCSSQSGHNTVSWYQQALGQGPQFIFQYYREEENGRGNFPPRFSGLQFPNYSSELNVNALELDDSALYLCASETGTGSEQYFGPGTRLTVT.

This chain connects TRBV11-3 to TRBJ2-7, with D maybe TRBD1 (5 bases). V was clipped by 3 bases and J by 3 bases, with 12 bases between them. This CDR3 is 14 amino acids long. CDR1 and CDR2 (germline): SGHNT, YENEEA. The DNA for the CDR3 is TGTGCCAGCAGCTTGGGGCTAGAAAGCTACGAGCAGTACTTC. It yields the protein CASSLGLESYEQYF.

The chain joins TRBV7-7 to TRBJ2-2, with D perhaps matching TRBD2 (6 bases). V lost 5 bases, J lost 5 bases, and 9 bases lay in between. The CDR3 runs to 13 residues. Looked up from germline, CDR1 is SSHAT and CDR2 is FNYEAQ (reference sequence). This CDR3 reads CASSVLATGELFF. The CDR3 DNA is TGTGCCAGCAGCGTTCTAGCGACCGGGGAGCTGTTTTTT.

The chain recombines TRBV20-1 with TRBJ2-7, with D unresolved. Per the germline V gene, CDR1 is DFQATT and CDR2 is SNEGSKA (reference sequence). The CDR3 runs 11 residues. Deletions cut 2 bases from V and 8 bases from J, with 10 bases between. In nucleotides, the CDR3 is TGCAGTGCTAGATACTCGACTCAGCAGTACTTC. Its translation is CSARYSTQQYF.

The chain links TRBV2 to TRBJ2-2; 7 bases match TRBD1. Germline CDR1 is SNHLY and CDR2 is FYNNEI. This CDR3 has 15 amino acids. The V segment lost 7 bases and the J segment 0 bases; nucleotides outside the gene matches: 5. The chain's CDR3 is CASTTGTANTGELFF. As DNA, the CDR3 is TGTGCCAGCACCACCGGGACAGCGAACACCGGGGAGCTGTTTTTT.

The J gene is TRBJ1-5, the V gene TRBV5-4; TRBD1 is a possible D gene (6 bases). The CDR3 extends over 14 amino acids. V lost 4 bases and J 6 bases, leaving 14 bases between the germline ends. From germline, CDR1 is SGHNT and CDR2 YYREEE (reference sequence). CDR3 protein: CASSPGEGRQPQHF. In DNA, the CDR3 is TGTGCCAGCAGCCCAGGGGAGGGGCGTCAGCCCCAGCATTTT. The full variable domain, rest sourced from reference TRBV5-4 and TRBJ1-5, is ETGVTQSPTHLIKTRGQQVTLRCSSQSGHNTVSWYQQALGQGPQFIFQYYREEENGRGNFPPRFSGLQFPNYSSELNVNALELDDSALYLCASSPGEGRQPQHFGDGTRLSIL.

V and J are TRBV14 and TRBJ2-1; 7 bases match TRBD1. The CDR3 is 16 amino acids. V dropped 4 bases and J dropped 6; count of bases not matched to a gene: 12. Germline V gene data show CDR1 as SGHDN and CDR2 as FVKESK. CDR3 sequence reads: CASSPVTGLTLNEQFF. CDR3 in DNA: TGTGCCAGCAGCCCAGTGACAGGGCTTACCCTCAATGAGCAGTTCTTC.

The rearrangement joins TRBV10-2 to TRBJ2-1; possible D gene TRBD1, 5 bases. The CDR3 has 12 residues. V dropped 4 bases and J dropped 6 bases, with 7 bases sitting between them. Germline V lookup: CDR1 WSHSY, CDR2 SAAADI. DNA for the CDR3: TGCGCCAGCAGTGGGGGCAGCAATGAGCAGTTCTTC. Its protein is CASSGGSNEQFF.

The chain recombines TRBV7-2 with TRBJ2-7; D is unresolved. The germline V and J ends were trimmed by 2 bases and 0 bases, with 11 bases remaining between them. There are 15 residues in the CDR3. Germline V lookup: CDR1 SGHTA, CDR2 FQGNSA. CDR3 protein: CASSLIPRLSYEQYF. The CDR3 DNA sequence: TGTGCCAGCAGCTTAATCCCTCGCCTCTCCTACGAGCAGTACTTC.

The genes are TRBV9 and TRBJ1-2; D not certain. Germline CDR1 SGDLS, CDR2 YYNGEE. Trimming took off 2 bases at V and 2 bases at J, with 10 bases between the two ends. CDR3 size: 14 residues. The CDR3 nucleotides read TGTGCCAGCAGCGTCGGAGGGAGCAACTATGGCTACACCTTC. Protein product: CASSVGGSNYGYTF.

The chain has TRBV29-1 and TRBJ1-1; no clear D. The germline V gene encodes CDR1 SQVTM and CDR2 ANQGSEA. The V end lost 6 bases, the J end lost 3 bases, and 14 bases lay between the germline ends. The length of the CDR3 is 13 residues. The CDR3 DNA reads TGCAGCGTCGGCCTTTCCGGGGACACTGAAGCTTTCTTT. Protein: CSVGLSGDTEAFF.

This chain uses TRBV18 with TRBJ2-2, with 7 bases aligning to TRBD1. The junction had 3 bases not matched to a gene; V was cut back by 3 bases and J by 5 bases. Looked up from germline, CDR1 is KGHSH and CDR2 is LQKENI. CDR3 size: 14 residues. In DNA, the CDR3 is TGTGCCAGCTCACCCCCGACAGGGACCGGGGAGCTGTTTTTT. Translated, it gives CASSPPTGTGELFF.

The chain uses TRBV6-1 and TRBJ2-5; unclear D gene. Germline CDR1 and CDR2: MNHNS and SASEGT. V gave up 10 bases and J gave up 2 bases, with 17 bases separating them. This CDR3 is 14 amino acids long. This CDR3 reads CAIDRSAKQETQYF. In nucleotides, the CDR3 is TGTGCCATTGATCGCTCGGCCAAACAAGAGACCCAGTACTTC.